This T cell receptor beta chain was captured in a study of post-analysis software for immune sequencing data. On this clonotype: What it binds is unknown.

Study-level findings and limits: The study found significantly lower normalized Chao1 diversity in multiple sclerosis patients than in controls. Included in a set of roughly 5 TRBV segments more frequent in patients than controls were TRBV5-6, TRBV5-1 and TRBV20-1.

Germline values: CDR1 SNHLY, CDR2 FYNNEI. Trimming took off 1 base at V and 7 bases at J, with 17 bases between the two ends. CDR3 length: 16 residues. The TCR beta cDNA libraries carried unique molecular identifiers. MiXCR, applied by TCRdb to the PCR reads, yields one record per CDR3 protein. The profile shows 650,000 to 850,000 distinct CDR3 sequences, around 50% of them singletons. Input material: blood. This TCR came from a girl between 10 and 17 years old with multiple sclerosis. The chain combines TRBV2 with TRBJ2-1, with D tentatively TRBD1 (6 bases). This CDR3 reads CASSEVTGGRGNEQFF. Here the CDR3 DNA reads TGTGCCAGCAGTGAAGTGACAGGAGGCCGCGGAAATGAGCAGTTCTTC.